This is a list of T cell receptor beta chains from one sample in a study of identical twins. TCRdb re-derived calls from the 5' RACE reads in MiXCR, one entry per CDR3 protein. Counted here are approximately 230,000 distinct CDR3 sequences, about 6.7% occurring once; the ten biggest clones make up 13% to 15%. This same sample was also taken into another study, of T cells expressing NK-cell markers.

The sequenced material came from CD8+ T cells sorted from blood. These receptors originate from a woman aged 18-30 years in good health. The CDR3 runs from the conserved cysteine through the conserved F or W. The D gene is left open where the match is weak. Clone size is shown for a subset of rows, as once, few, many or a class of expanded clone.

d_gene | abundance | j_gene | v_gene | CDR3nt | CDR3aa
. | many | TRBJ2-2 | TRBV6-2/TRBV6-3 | TGTGCCAGCAGTTCGCCGGGCACCGGGGAGCTGTTTTTT | CASSSPGTGELFF
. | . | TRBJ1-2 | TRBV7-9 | TGTGCCAGCAGCTTGCTGGTGGCCAATGGCTACACCTTC | CASSLLVANGYTF
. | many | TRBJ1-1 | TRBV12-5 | TGTGCTAGTGGTTCAGGAACCATCGCGGGGACCGAAGCTTTCTTT | CASGSGTIAGTEAFF
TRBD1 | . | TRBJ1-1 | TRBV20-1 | TGCAGTGCTGAAGGGGGCAGCGCTGAAGCTTTCTTT | CSAEGGSAEAFF
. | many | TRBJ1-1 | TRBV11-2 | TGTGCCAGCAGCTCCCGGGAAGGGGTTCCGCATGGAGCTTTCTTT | CASSSREGVPHGAFF
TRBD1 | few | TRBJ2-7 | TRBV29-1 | TGCAGCGTTGTGGTCCGCGACAGGGGCTACGAGCAGTACTTC | CSVVVRDRGYEQYF
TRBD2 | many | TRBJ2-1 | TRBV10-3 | TGTGCCATCAGTGACTTCGGGCGGGAGGACCCCTCGGGCTACAATGAGCAGTTCTTC | CAISDFGREDPSGYNEQFF
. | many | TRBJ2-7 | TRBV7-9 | TGTGCCAGCACCGGGACGCCAGCCTACGAGCAGTACTTC | CASTGTPAYEQYF
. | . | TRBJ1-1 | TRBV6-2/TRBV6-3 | TGTGCCAGCAGTTCCACGGGAAAGGGGACTGAAGCTTTCTTT | CASSSTGKGTEAFF
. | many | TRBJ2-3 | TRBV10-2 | TGCGCCAGCAGGTTCACAGATACGCAGTATTTT | CASRFTDTQYF
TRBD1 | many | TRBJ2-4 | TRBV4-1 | TGCGCCAGCAGCCAGTCCGGGACAGGGAGAGCCAAAAACATTCAGTACTTC | CASSQSGTGRAKNIQYF
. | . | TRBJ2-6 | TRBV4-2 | TGTGCCAGCAGCCCCGGGAGACAGAACCCCGGGGTCATAGTAGTGAGGGCCAACGTCCTGACTTTC | CASSPGRQNPGVIVVRANVLTF
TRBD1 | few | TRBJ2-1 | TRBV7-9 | TGTGCCAGCAGCTCTTCGGGACAGGGACCTCTGGAGCAGTTCTTC | CASSSSGQGPLEQFF
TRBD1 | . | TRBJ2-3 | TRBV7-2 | TGTGCCAGCAGCTTAGTGGACAGGGGGCTGGGCACAGATACGCAGTATTTT | CASSLVDRGLGTDTQYF
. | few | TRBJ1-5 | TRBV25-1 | TGTGCCAGCGCCCAGGGTACGGGCAATCAGCCCCAGCATTTT | CASAQGTGNQPQHF
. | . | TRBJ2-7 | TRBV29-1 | TGCAGCGTTATAGAAGAAGGGATATGCTACTTC | CSVIEEGICYF
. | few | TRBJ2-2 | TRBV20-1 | TGCAGTGCAGGGGACTCTAACACCGGGGAGCTGTTTTTT | CSAGDSNTGELFF
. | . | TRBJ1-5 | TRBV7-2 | TGTGCCAGCAGCTCCCCTACGGAACGCAATCAGCCCCAGCATTTT | CASSSPTERNQPQHF
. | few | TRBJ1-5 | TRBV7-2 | TGTGCCAGCAGCGCCCTCGAGGTTAGCAATCAGCCCCAGCATTTT | CASSALEVSNQPQHF
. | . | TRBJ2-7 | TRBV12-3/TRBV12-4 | TGTGCCAGCAGTTTTATCGAGAACTCCTACGAGCAGTACTTC | CASSFIENSYEQYF